The 17 T cell receptor beta chains given below trace back to one sample, sequenced in a study of shared T cell receptors in the human thymus. Data came from immunoSEQ multiplex PCR; TCRdb stores just in-frame clones and leaves some out. The sample has more than 550,000 clones, approximately 85% seen once. In addition, the sample was reused for a study of human thymus T cells.

Input material: thymocytes. These receptors all stem from a girl in the first two years of life with a congenital heart defect.

The chain combines TRBV5-1 with TRBJ2-7, with D tentatively TRBD1 (6 bases). The CDR3 is 13 amino acids. V was pared by 2 bases and J by 6 bases, with 12 bases between. Germline CDR1 SGHRS, CDR2 YFSETQ. The CDR3 nucleotides read TGCGCCAGCAGCTTTTTACAGGGCGGCGAGCAGTACTTC. It yields the protein CASSFLQGGEQYF.

The chain links TRBV5-8 to TRBJ1-5; D is uncertain. Trimming left V 1 base short and J 0 bases short, with 11 bases between. Per the germline V gene, CDR1 is SGHTS and CDR2 is YDEGEE. The length of the CDR3 is 16 residues. The CDR3 DNA reads as TGTGCCAGCAGCTTGTGTGGAGGATATAGCAATCAGCCCCAGCATTTT. Protein sequence: CASSLCGGYSNQPQHF.

This chain connects TRBV5-4 to TRBJ2-6; 10 bases agree with TRBD2. The germline gives CDR1 SGHNT, CDR2 YYREEE (reference sequence). J lost 3 bases, V lost 2 bases, and 8 bases had no gene match. The CDR3 has 18 residues. The CDR3 DNA sequence: TGTGCCAGCAGCTTCGGACTAGCGGCAGGCGATGGGGCCAACGTCCTGACTTTC. It is translated as CASSFGLAAGDGANVLTF.

This chain uses TRBV19 with TRBJ2-7, with D unclear. CDR3 length: 16 residues. V lost 3 bases, J lost 3 bases, and 18 bases lay in between. Looked up from germline, CDR1 is LNHDA and CDR2 is SQIVND (reference sequence). CDR3 sequence: CASSIGWRKEVYEQYF. The CDR3, as DNA: TGTGCCAGTAGTATCGGGTGGCGAAAAGAGGTCTACGAGCAGTACTTC.

This rearrangement joins TRBV7-9 to TRBJ1-1, with 10 bases lining up with TRBD1. Germline loops: CDR1 SEHNR, CDR2 FQNEAQ (reference sequence). CDR3 length: 16 residues. The V segment lost 3 bases and the J segment 1 base; nucleotides outside the gene matches: 5. The CDR3 coding sequence is TGTGCCAGCAGCTTCCGGGACAGGGGCGAGAACACTGAAGCTTTCTTT. Encoded protein: CASSFRDRGENTEAFF.

This chain connects TRBV6-1 to TRBJ1-2; a weak D match, TRBD1 (5 bases). V was pared by 4 bases and J by 3 bases, with 12 bases between. Germline CDR1 and CDR2: MNHNS and SASEGT. The CDR3 length is 14 residues. DNA of the CDR3: TGTGCCAGCAGTGTGCAGGGAAGGGACTATGGCTACACCTTC. Amino acid sequence: CASSVQGRDYGYTF.

J is TRBJ1-2 and V is TRBV6-1, with 8 bases lining up with TRBD1. The V and J ends lost 7 bases and 8 bases, in that order; junction bases with no gene match: 9. The CDR3 runs to 13 residues. Germline CDR1 MNHNS, CDR2 SASEGT. The CDR3 is CASTGQGAGGYTF. The CDR3 DNA is TGTGCCAGCACCGGACAGGGAGCGGGGGGCTACACCTTC.

The chain recombines TRBV19 with TRBJ2-1, with TRBD2 matching 9 bases. The CDR3 totals 20 residues. The V and J ends lost 3 bases and 6 bases, in that order; junction bases with no gene match: 21. Germline V gives CDR1 LNHDA, CDR2 SQIVND (reference sequence). CDR3 coding DNA: TGTGCCAGTAGTATGGGGCGGGAGGGTAGCGGGGGCCTACTTTCCAATGAGCAGTTCTTC. This sequence encodes CASSMGREGSGGLLSNEQFF.

This sequence joins TRBV2 and TRBJ1-4; D is unclear. CDR3 length equals 15 residues. V dropped 5 bases and J dropped 4 bases, with 14 bases sitting between them. Germline V gene lookup returns CDR1 SNHLY and CDR2 FYNNEI. This CDR3 is CASSYHRTLNEKLFF. For the CDR3, the DNA is TGTGCCAGCAGTTACCACAGAACCCTTAATGAAAAACTGTTTTTT.

The table lists this clone with a count of one. V and J are TRBV2 and TRBJ2-4; 7 bases agree with TRBD1. This CDR3 has 17 amino acids. Germline V gene lookup returns CDR1 SNHLY and CDR2 FYNNEI. J lost 12 bases, V lost 0 bases, and 17 bases had no gene match. The CDR3 region is CASSEALGPPPQGPQYF. In nucleotides, the CDR3 is TGTGCCAGCAGTGAAGCCCTCGGCCCCCCCCCACAGGGGCCTCAGTACTTC.

This rearrangement joins TRBV5-6 to TRBJ1-2, with unresolved D. The V gene lost 1 base and the J gene lost 1 base, with 23 bases spanning the gap. Germline CDR1 is SGHDT and CDR2 is YYEEEE. There are 19 residues in the CDR3. CDR3 protein: CASSLWGSGVSKFNYGYTF. The CDR3 region has the DNA TGTGCCAGCAGCTTGTGGGGTAGCGGGGTCAGCAAATTTAACTATGGCTACACCTTC. Full variable domain (rest looked up from reference TRBV5-6 and TRBJ1-2): DAGVTQSPTHLIKTRGQQVTLRCSPKSGHDTVSWYQQALGQGPQFIFQYYEEEERQRGNFPDRFSGHQFPNYSSELNVNALLLGDSALYLCASSLWGSGVSKFNYGYTFGSGTRLTVV.

V usage is TRBV14 and J usage is TRBJ2-1, with 9 positions matching TRBD1. This CDR3 is 20 amino acids long. Germline assignment: CDR1 SGHDN and CDR2 FVKESK. With V trimmed by 0 bases and J by 6 bases, 18 bases remained unmatched. The CDR3: CASSQDTQGARAGEGNEQFF. CDR3 nucleotides: TGTGCCAGCAGCCAAGACACACAGGGGGCGAGGGCGGGGGAGGGCAATGAGCAGTTCTTC.

The chain combines TRBV6-5 with TRBJ1-2; 7 nucleotides match TRBD1. This CDR3 has 14 amino acids. After removal of 0 bases from V and 4 bases from J, the junction contained 2 bases not matched to a gene. Germline V gene data show CDR1 as MNHEY and CDR2 as SVGAGI. This chain's CDR3 is CASSYSGGPYGYTF. CDR3 bases: TGTGCCAGCAGTTACTCAGGGGGCCCCTATGGCTACACCTTC.

The CDR3: CASSIVPRGGDYEQYF. The CDR3 DNA follows: TGTGCCAGTAGTATAGTCCCGCGGGGGGGCGACTACGAGCAGTACTTC. This chain uses TRBV19 with TRBJ2-7, with TRBD2 matching 9 bases. The CDR3 is 16 amino acids. V trimming: 1 base; J trimming: 3 bases; junction bases outside the gene matches: 7. The germline V gene has CDR1 LNHDA and CDR2 SQIVND (reference sequence).

V is TRBV30 and J is TRBJ2-3; 8 bases map to TRBD1. The germline CDR1 and CDR2 sequences are GTSNPN and SVGIG (reference sequence). The CDR3 is 16 residues long. Losses at the gene ends were 3 bases for V and 2 bases for J; bases not matched to a gene: 10. DNA for the CDR3: TGTGCCTGGAGGAGACGAGGACAGGGCAACACAGATACGCAGTATTTT. Translation: CAWRRRGQGNTDTQYF.

The chain couples TRBV7-2 to TRBJ2-7, with 7 bases matching TRBD1. From germline, CDR1 is SGHTA and CDR2 FQGNSA. This CDR3 has 13 amino acids. After removal of 4 bases from V and 3 bases from J, the junction contained 3 bases not matched to a gene. The CDR3: CASSSGQIYEQYF. As DNA, the CDR3 is TGTGCCAGCAGCTCGGGACAGATCTACGAGCAGTACTTC. Filled out from reference TRBV7-2 and TRBJ2-7, the complete variable domain reads GAGVSQSPSNKVTEKGKDVELRCDPISGHTALYWYRQSLGQGLEFLIYFQGNSAPDKSGLPSDRFSAERTGGSVSTLTIQRTQQEDSAVYLCASSSGQIYEQYFGPGTRLTVT.

This chain connects TRBV2 to TRBJ1-5; TRBD1 agrees at 7 bases. Germline CDR1 is SNHLY and CDR2 is FYNNEI. V lost 5 bases and J lost 9; bases outside the gene matches: 13. The CDR3 has 15 residues. DNA for the CDR3: TGTGCCAGCAGTAATCCGGGATTAGACAGGGCGCCCCAGCATTTT. Translated: CASSNPGLDRAPQHF.